This T cell receptor (beta chain) was captured by sequencing in a study of shared T cell receptors in the human thymus. CDR1 and CDR2 from the germline V gene are MDHEN and SYDVKM. V was trimmed by 5 bases and J by 8 bases, leaving 25 bases between them. The CDR3 loop spans 17 amino acids. Sequenced by immunoSEQ multiplex PCR; TCRdb stores in-frame clones only, minus some. Here the sample spans some 640,000 clones, 80% to 90% being singletons. The same data also contributed to another study, on human thymus T cells. That work adds: Corrective heart surgery yielded the resections from which the thymus tissue came.

This TCR derives from a boy under two years old with a congenital heart defect. The rearrangement links TRBV28 to TRBJ2-1; the D gene is possibly TRBD2 (6 bases). The specimen sequenced was thymocytes. DNA for the CDR3: TGTGCCAGCAGTATTCCCACCCGGGAGTTTTTCTCGGATGAGCAGTTCTTC. This translates into CASSIPTREFFSDEQFF.